This T cell receptor beta chain was sequenced during a study of cytomegalovirus exposure and HLA in healthy donors. The CDR3 is made up of 12 amino acids. V lost 7 bases to trimming and J lost 1 base, with 7 bases between them. CDR1 is MNHNS, CDR2 SASEGT, per germline. Primers: 60 Vbeta forward and 13 Jbeta reverse. The data were produced by immunoSEQ multiplex PCR, yet TCRdb's version contains in-frame clones alone and is incomplete. The sample yields about 95,000 clones, 70% to 85% seen once. This TCR was sampled from a man aged 55 to 70 in good health and CMV-seronegative. What was sequenced was PBMCs. V and J are TRBV6-1 and TRBJ2-5; the D gene is possibly TRBD1 (5 bases). CDR3 residues: CASNRGQETQYF. The CDR3 DNA reads TGTGCCAGCAATAGGGGCCAAGAGACCCAGTACTTC.